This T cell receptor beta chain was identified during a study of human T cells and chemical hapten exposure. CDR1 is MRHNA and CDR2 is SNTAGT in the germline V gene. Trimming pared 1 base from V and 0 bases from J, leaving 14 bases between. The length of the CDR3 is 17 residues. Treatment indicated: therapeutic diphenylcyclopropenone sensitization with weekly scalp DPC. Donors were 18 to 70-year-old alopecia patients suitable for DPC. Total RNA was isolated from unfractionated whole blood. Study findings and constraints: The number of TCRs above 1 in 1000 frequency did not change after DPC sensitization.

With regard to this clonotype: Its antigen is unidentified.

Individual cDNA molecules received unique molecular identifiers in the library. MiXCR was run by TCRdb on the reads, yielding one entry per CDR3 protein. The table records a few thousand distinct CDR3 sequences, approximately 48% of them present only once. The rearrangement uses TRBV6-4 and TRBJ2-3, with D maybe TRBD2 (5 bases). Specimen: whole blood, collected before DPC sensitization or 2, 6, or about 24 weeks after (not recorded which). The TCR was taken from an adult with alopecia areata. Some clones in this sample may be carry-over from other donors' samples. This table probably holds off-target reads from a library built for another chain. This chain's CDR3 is CASSDFPRGSSTDTQYF. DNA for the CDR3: TGTGCCAGCAGTGACTTCCCCCGGGGTTCAAGCACAGATACGCAGTATTTT.